These T cell receptor beta chains were read from a single sample in a study of blood T cell repertoires in COVID-19. TCRdb's table, derived via immunoSEQ multiplex PCR, lists solely in-frame clones and lacks some. The sample has some 51,000 clones; 90% are singletons. Material: peripheral blood. The receptor source for this set is a man aged 40-49 years with acute or convalescent COVID-19. The CDR3 runs from the conserved cysteine through the conserved F or W. Fields, in order: CDR3 protein, V gene, J gene.

cdr3_aa: CASSYSIFGTGQHF
v_call: TRBV6-6
j_call: TRBJ1-5

cdr3_aa: CASSSYSGRAGNEQFF
v_call: TRBV18
j_call: TRBJ2-1

cdr3_aa: CASSLRASNTGELFF
v_call: TRBV5-1
j_call: TRBJ2-2

cdr3_aa: CASSITDTYSNQPQHF
v_call: TRBV19
j_call: TRBJ1-5

cdr3_aa: CASKDGGF
v_call: TRBV7-3
j_call: TRBJ1-4

cdr3_aa: CASSEVRGNEQFF
v_call: TRBV2
j_call: TRBJ2-1

cdr3_aa: CASSPPGVTNEKLFF
v_call: TRBV18
j_call: TRBJ1-4

cdr3_aa: CASSSPPGDRGNSPLHF
v_call: TRBV9
j_call: TRBJ1-6

cdr3_aa: CASSLVAQGARGTEAFF
v_call: TRBV7-6
j_call: TRBJ1-1

cdr3_aa: CASSRAGVSYEQYF
v_call: TRBV7-9
j_call: TRBJ2-7

cdr3_aa: CASSEALGGPGELFF
v_call: TRBV6-1
j_call: TRBJ2-2

cdr3_aa: CASSQRTGGTTEAFF
v_call: TRBV7-2
j_call: TRBJ1-1

cdr3_aa: CASSETGTGGEGYTF
v_call: TRBV6-5
j_call: TRBJ1-2

cdr3_aa: CASSPLGTGANYGYTF
v_call: TRBV7-9
j_call: TRBJ1-2

cdr3_aa: CASSGLAGGLNNEQFF
v_call: TRBV6-6
j_call: TRBJ2-1

cdr3_aa: CASSFRDYLTDTQYF
v_call: TRBV9
j_call: TRBJ2-3

cdr3_aa: CASSHRARSYEQYF
v_call: TRBV6-5
j_call: TRBJ2-7

cdr3_aa: CASGLPQGARYF
v_call: TRBV12-5
j_call: TRBJ2-3

cdr3_aa: CASLRSGNEKLFF
v_call: TRBV12-3/TRBV12-4
j_call: TRBJ1-4

cdr3_aa: CASSKGGVHQPQHF
v_call: TRBV6-2/TRBV6-3
j_call: TRBJ1-5

cdr3_aa: CASSIGRGPGETQYF
v_call: TRBV19
j_call: TRBJ2-5

cdr3_aa: CASSLPGQLSYEQYF
v_call: TRBV7-2
j_call: TRBJ2-7

cdr3_aa: CASSLTSGIYNEQFF
v_call: TRBV7-6
j_call: TRBJ2-1

cdr3_aa: CASSRRGTEAFF
v_call: TRBV7-9
j_call: TRBJ1-1

cdr3_aa: CASSNLRDSDEKLFF
v_call: TRBV7-9
j_call: TRBJ1-4

cdr3_aa: CASSLDEGEARRGGQFF
v_call: TRBV7-2
j_call: TRBJ2-1

cdr3_aa: CASSTPGQGYEQYF
v_call: TRBV28
j_call: TRBJ2-7

cdr3_aa: CASSFRDTSTDTQYF
v_call: TRBV7-7
j_call: TRBJ2-3

cdr3_aa: CASSTPKGKDYGYTF
v_call: TRBV11-2
j_call: TRBJ1-2

cdr3_aa: CASSSSGRFNEQFF
v_call: TRBV7-7
j_call: TRBJ2-1

cdr3_aa: CASTPFLTARETEAFF
v_call: TRBV19
j_call: TRBJ1-1

cdr3_aa: CASSLRGGHEQYF
v_call: TRBV27
j_call: TRBJ2-7

cdr3_aa: CASSLQGGNTIYF
v_call: TRBV7-6
j_call: TRBJ1-3

cdr3_aa: CASSLDRTLEQFF
v_call: TRBV11-2
j_call: TRBJ2-1

cdr3_aa: CASSLLQGSQQYF
v_call: TRBV6-5
j_call: TRBJ2-7

cdr3_aa: CASSLGAGDNEQFF
v_call: TRBV7-7
j_call: TRBJ2-1

cdr3_aa: CASRPPSGRITGELFF
v_call: TRBV2
j_call: TRBJ2-2

cdr3_aa: CASSLALRPNTGELFF
v_call: TRBV7-7
j_call: TRBJ2-2

cdr3_aa: CASSSPAGGQVQFF
v_call: TRBV6-5
j_call: TRBJ2-1

cdr3_aa: CASSSTGTGAEQYF
v_call: TRBV5-1
j_call: TRBJ2-7

cdr3_aa: CSVGTGSFYEQYF
v_call: TRBV29-1
j_call: TRBJ2-7

cdr3_aa: CSVAYQETQYF
v_call: TRBV29-1
j_call: TRBJ2-5

cdr3_aa: CASRLDSTVDEQFF
v_call: TRBV5-1
j_call: TRBJ2-1

cdr3_aa: CSVGQGGGYTF
v_call: TRBV29-1
j_call: TRBJ1-2

cdr3_aa: CASTRQLNNSPLHF
v_call: TRBV4-1
j_call: TRBJ1-6

cdr3_aa: CASSLGLAVYNEQFF
v_call: TRBV7-8
j_call: TRBJ2-1

cdr3_aa: CASSLWPGAYNEQFF
v_call: TRBV7-8
j_call: TRBJ2-1

cdr3_aa: CASSRVGNSGNTIYF
v_call: TRBV7-8
j_call: TRBJ1-3

cdr3_aa: CASSEWLAGSIGELFF
v_call: TRBV10-1
j_call: TRBJ2-2

cdr3_aa: CASSLLDRGGEQFF
v_call: TRBV3-1/TRBV3-2
j_call: TRBJ2-1

cdr3_aa: CASSTPLGFSGANVLTF
v_call: TRBV7-9
j_call: TRBJ2-6

cdr3_aa: CATSRKPGLQASYNEQFF
v_call: TRBV15
j_call: TRBJ2-1

cdr3_aa: CASSQTGVREKLFF
v_call: TRBV14
j_call: TRBJ1-4

cdr3_aa: CASSARLAGDTGELFF
v_call: TRBV19
j_call: TRBJ2-2